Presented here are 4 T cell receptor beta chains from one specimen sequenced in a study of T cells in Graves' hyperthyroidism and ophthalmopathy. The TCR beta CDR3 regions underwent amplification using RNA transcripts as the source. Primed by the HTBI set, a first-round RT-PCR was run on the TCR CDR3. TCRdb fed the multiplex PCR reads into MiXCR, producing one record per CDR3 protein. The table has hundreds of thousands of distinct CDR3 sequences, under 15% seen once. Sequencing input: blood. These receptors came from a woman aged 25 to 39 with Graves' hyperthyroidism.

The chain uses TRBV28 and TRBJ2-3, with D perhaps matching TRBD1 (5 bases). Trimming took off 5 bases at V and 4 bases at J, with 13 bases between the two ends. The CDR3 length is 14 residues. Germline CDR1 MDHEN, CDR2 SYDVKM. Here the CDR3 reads CASSPQGRPDTQYF. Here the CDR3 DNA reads TGTGCCAGCAGTCCGCAGGGTCGGCCAGATACGCAGTATTTT.

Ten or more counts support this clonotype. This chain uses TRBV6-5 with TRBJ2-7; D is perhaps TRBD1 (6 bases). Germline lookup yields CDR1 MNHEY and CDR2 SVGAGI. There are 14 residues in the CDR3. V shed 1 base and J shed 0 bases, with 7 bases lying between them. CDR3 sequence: CASSYYRASYEQYF. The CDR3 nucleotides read TGTGCCAGCAGTTACTACAGGGCCTCCTACGAGCAGTACTTC.

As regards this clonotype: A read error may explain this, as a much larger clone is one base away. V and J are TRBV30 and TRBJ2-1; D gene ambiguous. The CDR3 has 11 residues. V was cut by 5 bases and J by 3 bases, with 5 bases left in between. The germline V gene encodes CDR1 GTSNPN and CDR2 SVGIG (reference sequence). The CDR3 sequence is CAWEDYNEQFF. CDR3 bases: TGTGCCTGGGAGGACTACAATGAGCAGTTCTTC.

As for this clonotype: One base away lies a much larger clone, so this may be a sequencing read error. The CDR3 loop reads CGTSSRQGTYNEQFF. The CDR3 coding sequence is TGTGGCACCAGCAGCAGACAGGGGACCTACAATGAGCAGTTCTTC. The V gene is TRBV15, the J gene TRBJ2-1; 8 nucleotides agree with TRBD1. This CDR3 is built from 15 residues. Germline V gene data show CDR1 as LNHNV and CDR2 as YYDKDF (reference sequence).